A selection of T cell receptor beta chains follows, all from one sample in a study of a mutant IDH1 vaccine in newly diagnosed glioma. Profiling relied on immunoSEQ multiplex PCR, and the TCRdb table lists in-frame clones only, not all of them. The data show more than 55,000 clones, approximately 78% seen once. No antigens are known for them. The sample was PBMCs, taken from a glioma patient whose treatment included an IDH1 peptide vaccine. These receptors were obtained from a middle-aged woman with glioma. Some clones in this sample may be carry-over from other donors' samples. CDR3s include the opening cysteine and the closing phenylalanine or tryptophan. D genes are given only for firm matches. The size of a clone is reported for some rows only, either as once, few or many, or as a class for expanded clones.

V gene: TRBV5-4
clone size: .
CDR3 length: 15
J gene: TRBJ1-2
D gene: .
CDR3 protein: CASSLQTGPNYGYTF
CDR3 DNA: TGTGCCAGCAGCCTGCAGACAGGCCCTAACTATGGCTACACCTTC

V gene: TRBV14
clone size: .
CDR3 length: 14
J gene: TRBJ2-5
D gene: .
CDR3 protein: CASSQQGRRETQYF
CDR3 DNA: TGTGCCAGCAGCCAACAGGGGAGGCGAGAGACCCAGTACTTC

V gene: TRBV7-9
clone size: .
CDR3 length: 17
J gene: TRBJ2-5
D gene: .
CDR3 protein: CASSPPPRGLLGETQYF
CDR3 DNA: TGTGCCAGCAGCCCCCCGCCTCGGGGGCTACTTGGAGAGACCCAGTACTTC

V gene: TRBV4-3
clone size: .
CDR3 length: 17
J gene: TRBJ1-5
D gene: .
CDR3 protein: CASSQDWGRQILQPQHF
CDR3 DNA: TGCGCCAGCAGCCAAGATTGGGGCAGACAGATCCTTCAGCCCCAGCATTTT

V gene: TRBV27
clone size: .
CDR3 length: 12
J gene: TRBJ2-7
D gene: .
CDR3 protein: CASRAVGYEQYF
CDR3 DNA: TGTGCCAGCAGGGCAGTAGGCTACGAGCAGTACTTC

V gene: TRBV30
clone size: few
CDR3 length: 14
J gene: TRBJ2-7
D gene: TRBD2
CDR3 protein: CACSPGTRTYEQYF
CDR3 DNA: TGTGCCTGTTCCCCCGGGACTAGAACCTACGAGCAGTACTTC

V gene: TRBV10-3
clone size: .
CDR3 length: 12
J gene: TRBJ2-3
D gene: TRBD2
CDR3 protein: CAMRGGTDTQYF
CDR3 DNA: TGTGCCATGCGGGGGGGCACAGATACGCAGTATTTT

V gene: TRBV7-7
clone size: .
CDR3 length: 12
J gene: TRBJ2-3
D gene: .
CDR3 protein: CASSSEGNTQYF
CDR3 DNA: TGTGCTAGCAGCTCCGAGGGGAATACGCAGTATTTT

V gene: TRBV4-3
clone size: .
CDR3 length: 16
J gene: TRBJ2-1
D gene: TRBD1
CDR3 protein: CASSPGQGALGPEQFF
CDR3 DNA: TGCGCCAGCAGCCCCGGACAGGGGGCGCTGGGACCCGAGCAGTTCTTC

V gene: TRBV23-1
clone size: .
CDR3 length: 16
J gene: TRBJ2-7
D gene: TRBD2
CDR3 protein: CASSAPGLAGPVEQYF
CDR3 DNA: TGCGCCAGCAGCGCACCGGGACTAGCGGGTCCAGTGGAGCAGTACTTC

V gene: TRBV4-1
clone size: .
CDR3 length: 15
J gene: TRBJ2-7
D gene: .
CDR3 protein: CASSPSGNAVGEQYF
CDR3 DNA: TGCGCCAGCAGTCCCTCCGGGAACGCCGTTGGCGAGCAGTACTTC

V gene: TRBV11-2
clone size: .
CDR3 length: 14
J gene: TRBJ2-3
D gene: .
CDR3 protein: CASSSATLTDTRYF
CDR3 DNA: TGTGCCAGCAGCTCGGCCACTCTCACAGATACGCGGTATTTT

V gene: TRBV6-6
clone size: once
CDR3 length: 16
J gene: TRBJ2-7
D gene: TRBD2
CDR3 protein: CASSYSVLAGGYEQYF
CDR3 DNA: TGTGCCAGCAGTTACTCGGTTCTAGCGGGGGGCTACGAGCAGTACTTC

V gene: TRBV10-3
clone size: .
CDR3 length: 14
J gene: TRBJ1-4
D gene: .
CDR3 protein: CAISEVVGAEKLFF
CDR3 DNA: TGTGCCATCAGTGAGGTCGTGGGTGCTGAAAAACTGTTTTTT

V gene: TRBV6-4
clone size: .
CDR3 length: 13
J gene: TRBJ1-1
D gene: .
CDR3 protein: CASSVQANTEAFF
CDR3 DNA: TGTGCCAGCAGTGTACAGGCGAACACTGAAGCTTTCTTT

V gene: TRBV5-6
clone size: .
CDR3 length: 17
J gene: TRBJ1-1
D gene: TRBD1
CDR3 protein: CASSFTTSRGLNTEAFF
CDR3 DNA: TGTGCCAGCAGCTTCACAACCTCCAGGGGGTTGAACACTGAAGCTTTCTTT

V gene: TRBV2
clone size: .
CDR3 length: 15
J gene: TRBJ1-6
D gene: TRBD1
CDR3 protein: CASKTRDSLNSPLHF
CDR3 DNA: TGTGCCAGCAAGACGAGGGACAGCCTTAATTCACCCCTCCACTTT

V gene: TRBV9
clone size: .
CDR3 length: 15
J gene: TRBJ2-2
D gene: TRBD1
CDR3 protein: CASSEGQGSPGELFF
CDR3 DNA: TGTGCCAGCAGCGAGGGACAGGGGAGTCCCGGGGAGCTGTTTTTT

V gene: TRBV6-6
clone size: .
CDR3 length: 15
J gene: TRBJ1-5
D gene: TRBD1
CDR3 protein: CASSWTGQSNQPQHF
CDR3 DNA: TGTGCCAGCAGTTGGACAGGACAAAGCAATCAGCCCCAGCATTTT

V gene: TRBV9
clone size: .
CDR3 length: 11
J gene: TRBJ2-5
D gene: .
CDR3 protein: CASGTGETQYF
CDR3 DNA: TGTGCCAGCGGTACGGGGGAGACCCAGTACTTC

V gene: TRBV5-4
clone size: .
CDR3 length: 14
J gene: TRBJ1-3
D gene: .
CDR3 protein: CASSLGGVGNTIYF
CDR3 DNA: TGTGCCAGCAGCTTGGGAGGGGTTGGAAACACCATATATTTT

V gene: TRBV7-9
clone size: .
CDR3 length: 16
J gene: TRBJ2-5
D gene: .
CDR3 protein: CASSPVLATSQETQYF
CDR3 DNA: TGTGCCAGCAGCCCGGTTTTAGCGACGAGCCAAGAGACCCAGTACTTC

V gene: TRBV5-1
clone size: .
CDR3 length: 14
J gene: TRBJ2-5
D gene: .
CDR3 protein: CASSGGGVEETQYF
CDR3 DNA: TGCGCCAGCAGCGGGGGCGGGGTAGAAGAGACCCAGTACTTC

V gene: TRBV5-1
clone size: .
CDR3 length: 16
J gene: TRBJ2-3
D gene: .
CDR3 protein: CASSLGGHTSTDTQYF
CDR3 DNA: TGCGCCAGCAGCTTGGGAGGACACACTAGCACAGATACGCAGTATTTT

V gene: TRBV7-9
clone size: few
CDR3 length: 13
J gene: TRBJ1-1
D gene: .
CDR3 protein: CASRPTGTLAEIF
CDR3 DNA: TGTGCCAGCAGACCCACGGGGACGCTGGCGGAGATCTTT

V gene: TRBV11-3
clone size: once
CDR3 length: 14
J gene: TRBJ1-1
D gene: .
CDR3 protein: CASSPTAMNTEAFF
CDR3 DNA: TGTGCCAGCAGCCCTACAGCTATGAACACTGAAGCTTTCTTT

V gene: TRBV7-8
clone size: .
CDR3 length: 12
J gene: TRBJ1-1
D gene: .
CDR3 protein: CASSTGRTEAFF
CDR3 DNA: TGTGCCAGCTCCACCGGACGGACTGAAGCTTTCTTT

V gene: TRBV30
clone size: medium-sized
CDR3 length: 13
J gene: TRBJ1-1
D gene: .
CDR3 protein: CAWRGGLNTEAFF
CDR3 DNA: TGTGCCTGGAGGGGCGGATTGAACACTGAAGCTTTCTTT

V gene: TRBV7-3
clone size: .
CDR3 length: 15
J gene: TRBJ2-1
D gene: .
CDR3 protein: CASSFDLARYNEQFF
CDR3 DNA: TGTGCCAGCAGCTTCGACTTAGCACGCTACAATGAGCAGTTCTTC

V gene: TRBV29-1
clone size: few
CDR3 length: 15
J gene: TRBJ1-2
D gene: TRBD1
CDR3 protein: CSVEVGDRGYYGYTF
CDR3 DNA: TGCAGCGTTGAAGTGGGGGACAGGGGGTATTATGGCTACACCTTC

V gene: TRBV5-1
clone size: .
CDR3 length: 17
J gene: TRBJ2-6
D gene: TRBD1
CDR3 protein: CASSLRGQQSGANVLTF
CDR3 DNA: TGCGCCAGCAGCTTGAGGGGACAGCAATCTGGGGCCAACGTCCTGACTTTC

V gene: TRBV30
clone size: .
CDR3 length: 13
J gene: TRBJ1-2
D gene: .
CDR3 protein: CAWSVSGNYGYTF
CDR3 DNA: TGTGCCTGGAGTGTCTCCGGGAACTATGGCTACACCTTC

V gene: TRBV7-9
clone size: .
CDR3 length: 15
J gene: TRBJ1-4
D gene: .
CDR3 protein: CASSLTLRGGEKLFF
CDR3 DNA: TGTGCCAGCAGCTTAACCCTGAGGGGTGGTGAAAAACTGTTTTTT

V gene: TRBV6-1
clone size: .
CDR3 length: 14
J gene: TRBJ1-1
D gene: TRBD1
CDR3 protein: CASSGGQGYTEAFF
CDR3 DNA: TGTGCCAGCAGTGGGGGACAGGGATACACTGAAGCTTTCTTT

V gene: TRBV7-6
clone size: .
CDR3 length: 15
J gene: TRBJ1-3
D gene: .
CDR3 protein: CASSLVAGTGNTIYF
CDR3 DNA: TGTGCCAGCAGCTTAGTAGCCGGAACTGGAAACACCATATATTTT

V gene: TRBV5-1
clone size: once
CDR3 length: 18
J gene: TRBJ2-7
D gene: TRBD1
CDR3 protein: CASSYYYGQGVSSYEQYF
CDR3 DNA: TGCGCCAGCAGCTATTATTACGGACAGGGGGTAAGCTCCTACGAGCAGTACTTC

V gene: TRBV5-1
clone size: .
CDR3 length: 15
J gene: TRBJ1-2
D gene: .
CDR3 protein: CASSLGDEGIYGYTF
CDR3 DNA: TGCGCCAGCAGCCTGGGGGACGAGGGCATTTATGGCTACACCTTC

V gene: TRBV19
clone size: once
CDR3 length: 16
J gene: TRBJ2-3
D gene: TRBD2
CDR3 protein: CASSREGTSGPGTQYF
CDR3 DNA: TGTGCCAGTAGTAGAGAAGGGACTAGCGGCCCGGGTACGCAGTATTTT

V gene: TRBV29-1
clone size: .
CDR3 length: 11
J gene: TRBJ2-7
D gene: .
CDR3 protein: CSVGQLYEQYF
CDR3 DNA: TGCAGCGTTGGCCAGCTCTACGAGCAGTACTTC

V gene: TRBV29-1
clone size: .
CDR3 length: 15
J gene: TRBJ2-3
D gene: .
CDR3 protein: CSVEEGSDFTDTQYF
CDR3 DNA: TGCAGCGTTGAAGAAGGTTCAGACTTCACAGATACGCAGTATTTT

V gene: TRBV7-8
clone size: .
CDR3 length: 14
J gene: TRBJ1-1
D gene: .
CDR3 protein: CASSLGGEDTEAFF
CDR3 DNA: TGTGCCAGCAGCTTAGGGGGGGAGGACACTGAAGCTTTCTTT

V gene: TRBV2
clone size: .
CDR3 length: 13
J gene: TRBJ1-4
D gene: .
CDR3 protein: CASRRQVVEKLFF
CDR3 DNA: TGTGCCAGCAGAAGACAGGTTGTTGAAAAACTGTTTTTT

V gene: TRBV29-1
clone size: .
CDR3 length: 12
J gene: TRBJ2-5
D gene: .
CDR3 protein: CSVSGGLETQYF
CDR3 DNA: TGCAGCGTCTCAGGAGGGTTAGAGACCCAGTACTTC

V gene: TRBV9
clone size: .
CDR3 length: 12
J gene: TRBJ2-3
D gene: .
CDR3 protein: CASSGGADTQYF
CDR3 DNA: TGTGCCAGCAGCGGGGGGGCAGATACGCAGTATTTT

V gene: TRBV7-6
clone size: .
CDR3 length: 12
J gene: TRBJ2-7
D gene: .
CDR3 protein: CASSLDPYEQYF
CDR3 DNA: TGTGCCAGCAGCTTAGATCCGTACGAGCAGTACTTC

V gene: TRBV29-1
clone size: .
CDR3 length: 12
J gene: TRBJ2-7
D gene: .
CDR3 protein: CSVGGSSYEQYF
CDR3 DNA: TGCAGCGTTGGTGGCAGCTCCTACGAGCAGTACTTC

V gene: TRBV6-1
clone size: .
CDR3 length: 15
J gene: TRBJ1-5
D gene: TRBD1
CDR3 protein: CASSEGQGSNQPQHF
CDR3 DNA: TGTGCCAGCAGTGAAGGACAGGGGTCGAATCAGCCCCAGCATTTT

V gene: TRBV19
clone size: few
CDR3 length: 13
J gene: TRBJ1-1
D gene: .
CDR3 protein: CASSIRGGTEAFF
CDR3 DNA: TGTGCCAGTAGTATTAGGGGTGGCACTGAAGCTTTCTTT

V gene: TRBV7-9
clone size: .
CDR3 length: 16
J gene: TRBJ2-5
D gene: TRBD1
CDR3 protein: CASSLTGAVDQETQYF
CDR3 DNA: TGTGCCAGCAGCTTAACAGGGGCGGTAGATCAAGAGACCCAGTACTTC

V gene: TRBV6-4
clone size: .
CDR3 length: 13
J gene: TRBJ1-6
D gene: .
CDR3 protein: CASSDRGHSPLHF
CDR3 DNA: TGTGCCAGCAGTGACAGGGGCCATTCACCCCTCCACTTT

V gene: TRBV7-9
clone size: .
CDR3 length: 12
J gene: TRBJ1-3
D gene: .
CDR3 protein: CASSFWGDTIYF
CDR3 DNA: TGTGCCAGCAGCTTTTGGGGAGACACCATATATTTT

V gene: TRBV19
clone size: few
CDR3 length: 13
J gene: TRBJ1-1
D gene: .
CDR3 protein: CASSIGGSAEAFF
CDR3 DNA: TGTGCCAGTAGTATCGGGGGCAGCGCTGAAGCTTTCTTT

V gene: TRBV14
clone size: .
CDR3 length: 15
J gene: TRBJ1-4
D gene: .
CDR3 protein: CASSRLRATNEKLFF
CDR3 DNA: TGTGCCAGCAGCCGCCTCAGGGCAACTAATGAAAAACTGTTTTTT

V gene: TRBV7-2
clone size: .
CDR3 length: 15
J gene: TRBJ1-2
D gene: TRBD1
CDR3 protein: CASSLRQGVGYGYTF
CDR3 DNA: TGTGCCAGCAGCTTACGACAGGGGGTTGGATATGGCTACACCTTC